This is a list of T cell receptor beta chains from one sample in a study of identical twins. TCRdb reanalysed the 5' RACE reads using MiXCR and keeps one entry per CDR3 protein. Here the sample spans under 800,000 distinct CDR3 sequences, about 20% being singletons. This sample also belongs to another study, concerning T cells expressing NK-cell markers.

The source material was PBMCs. These receptors came from a woman aged 18-29 years in good health. CDR3s include the opening cysteine and the closing phenylalanine or tryptophan. The D gene is left open where the match is weak. Not all rows give a size; the values are once, few, many and, for expanded clones, a class.

CDR3nt,CDR3aa,j_gene,d_gene,v_gene,abundance
TGTGCCAGCAGTTTAAGGGAAGGGGAGACCCAGTACTTC,CASSLREGETQYF,TRBJ2-5,-,TRBV27,few
TGTGCCATCAGTGAGGGGTATCAGCCCCAGCATTTT,CAISEGYQPQHF,TRBJ1-5,-,TRBV10-3,-
TGTGCCAGCAGTTCGGGACTTCGATCGGGAAACATTCAGTACTTC,CASSSGLRSGNIQYF,TRBJ2-4,-,TRBV12-3/TRBV12-4,many
TGTGCCAGCAGTTCCCCAAGACTAGGGACAGGGGACACCGGGGAGCTGTTTTTT,CASSSPRLGTGDTGELFF,TRBJ2-2,TRBD1,TRBV6-2/TRBV6-3,-
TGTGCCATTTCGACAGAGTCGAACACTGAAGCTTTCTTT,CAISTESNTEAFF,TRBJ1-1,-,TRBV10-3,few
TGCAGTGCTAGAACCGGGATCTTTGGGGAGACCCAGTACTTC,CSARTGIFGETQYF,TRBJ2-5,-,TRBV20-1,-
TGTGCCAGCAGCCCTCACACGGGACGGACGAACACCGGGGAGCTGTTTTTT,CASSPHTGRTNTGELFF,TRBJ2-2,-,TRBV3-1,many
TGCAGTGCTAGAGTCGTGACTAGCCTGGACGAGCAGTACTTC,CSARVVTSLDEQYF,TRBJ2-7,TRBD2,TRBV20-1,few
TGCAGCGTTCGGCGGGAGTACGAGCAGTATTTC,CSVRREYEQYF,TRBJ2-7,TRBD2,TRBV29-1,-
TGTGCCAGCAGTTTACCTGGGACTAGCGGACGTTCCTACAATGAGCAGTTCTTC,CASSLPGTSGRSYNEQFF,TRBJ2-1,TRBD2,TRBV12-3/TRBV12-4,few
TGTGCCATCAGTGATTTAGGCGACGAGCAGTACTTC,CAISDLGDEQYF,TRBJ2-7,-,TRBV10-3,few
TGTGCCAGCAGTGATAGGCAGAGGCATTCACCCCTCCACTTT,CASSDRQRHSPLHF,TRBJ1-6,-,TRBV2,-
TGTGCCAGCAGCGGTAGCGGGAGGGCAGATACGCAGTATTTT,CASSGSGRADTQYF,TRBJ2-3,TRBD2,TRBV7-9,many
TGTGCTAGTGGCCCTCCAGGGTTAACTAGCAATCAGCCCCAGCATTTT,CASGPPGLTSNQPQHF,TRBJ1-5,-,TRBV12-5,-
TGCGCCAGCAGCTTTAATAGGAAAACCTACGAGCAGTACTTC,CASSFNRKTYEQYF,TRBJ2-7,-,TRBV5-1,once
TGCAGTGCCCCTTCCCGGGACATCCATCCCCAGCATTTT,CSAPSRDIHPQHF,TRBJ1-5,-,TRBV20-1,-
TGTGCCAGCAGTTTAGCGCTGGGGGGTTCTGGCTATGGCTACACCTTC,CASSLALGGSGYGYTF,TRBJ1-2,-,TRBV12-3/TRBV12-4,once
TGTGCCAGCAGTTACTCGAGAGGGGATCACTATGGCTACACCTTC,CASSYSRGDHYGYTF,TRBJ1-2,-,TRBV6-5,many
TGTGCCAGCAGCCTGGGCCTGGGGGACAGGGCCTACAATGAGCAGTTCTTC,CASSLGLGDRAYNEQFF,TRBJ2-1,TRBD1,TRBV3-1,-
TGTGCCAGCAGAATGGGGGGGTCAAGCTCCTACAATGAGCAGTTCTTC,CASRMGGSSSYNEQFF,TRBJ2-1,TRBD2,TRBV27,few
TGCAGTGCTAGAGAGTTGGGATCTAACTATGGCTACACCTTC,CSARELGSNYGYTF,TRBJ1-2,-,TRBV20-1,many
TGTGCCAGCAGTAAAACCGGGACTAGCGTACCCTACGAGCAGTACTTC,CASSKTGTSVPYEQYF,TRBJ2-7,TRBD2,TRBV9,-
TGCAGTGCCCCGACTAGCAGAGAGACCCAGTACTTC,CSAPTSRETQYF,TRBJ2-5,TRBD2,TRBV20-1,-
TGCAGTGCTAGAGCTTCGGGGTTCGAGCAGTACTTC,CSARASGFEQYF,TRBJ2-7,-,TRBV20-1,-
TGTGCCACTTCCGGTATGGGGACAGGGGATATCTTCACTGAAGCTTTCTTT,CATSGMGTGDIFTEAFF,TRBJ1-1,TRBD1,TRBV10-3,few
TGTGCCAGCAGCTTAGGTCTAACTATCTTCACCGGGGAGCTGTTTTTT,CASSLGLTIFTGELFF,TRBJ2-2,-,TRBV7-9,few
TGTGCCAGCACCCTAAGTCTAGCGGGAGGGAATGAGCAGTTCTTC,CASTLSLAGGNEQFF,TRBJ2-1,TRBD2,TRBV7-9,-
TGTGCCAGCAGCGTCTCAGGGACTGGGGCCAACGTCCTGACTTTC,CASSVSGTGANVLTF,TRBJ2-6,-,TRBV9,few
TGTGCCAGCAGTTCCTCCTTTAGGTACAATGAGCAGTTCTTC,CASSSSFRYNEQFF,TRBJ2-1,-,TRBV6-2/TRBV6-3,few
TGTGCCAGCAGCGGATTGACAGGAACCTACGAGCAGTACTTC,CASSGLTGTYEQYF,TRBJ2-7,-,TRBV9,many
TGCAGTGCTAGAGTACAGGGAAGGACCGGGGAGCTGTTTTTT,CSARVQGRTGELFF,TRBJ2-2,-,TRBV20-1,many
TGTGCCAGCAGTGAGTTGGGACAGGGGGCCTACGAGCAGTACTTC,CASSELGQGAYEQYF,TRBJ2-7,TRBD1,TRBV25-1,-
TGTGCCAGCAGCTTGGGGCACGGAGTCGGCGGCTACACCTTC,CASSLGHGVGGYTF,TRBJ1-2,-,TRBV5-8,-
TGTGCCAGCAGCTTAACCAAAAACATTCAGTACTTC,CASSLTKNIQYF,TRBJ2-4,-,TRBV7-2,few
TGTGCCAGCACACAGGGGAGACAGAAGAATCAGCCCCAGCATTTT,CASTQGRQKNQPQHF,TRBJ1-5,TRBD1,TRBV28,few
TGTGCCAGCGGCGGTGGTGAGCAGTTCTTC,CASGGGEQFF,TRBJ2-1,-,TRBV12-3/TRBV12-4,many
TGTGCCAGCAGTTTTTCAGGGGTTGGGGCCAACGTCCTGACTTTC,CASSFSGVGANVLTF,TRBJ2-6,-,TRBV12-3/TRBV12-4,many
TGCAGCGGGACGTACCAAGAGACCCAGTACTTC,CSGTYQETQYF,TRBJ2-5,-,TRBV29-1,few
TGTGCCAGCAGCGTAGAAGGGAACCCGGGGGGCGAGGCAGATACGCAGTATTTT,CASSVEGNPGGEADTQYF,TRBJ2-3,-,TRBV9,-
TGTGCCAGCAGTTTCTTGGGCGGTACGACCAAAAACATTCAGTACTTC,CASSFLGGTTKNIQYF,TRBJ2-4,-,TRBV28,-
TGCAGCGATAGCGAGAGCTCCTACAATGAGCAGTTCTTC,CSDSESSYNEQFF,TRBJ2-1,-,TRBV29-1,-
TGTGCCAGCAGCACTAGCGGGAGGGCCACGGATGAGCAGTTCTTC,CASSTSGRATDEQFF,TRBJ2-1,TRBD2,TRBV6-1,-
TGTGCCAGCAGCGTAGCCGGACAGGGGGCCGACAATGAGCAGTTCTTC,CASSVAGQGADNEQFF,TRBJ2-1,TRBD1,TRBV9,few
TGTGCCAGCAGTTACTCGAGGGTTGCCTACGAGCAGTACTTC,CASSYSRVAYEQYF,TRBJ2-7,-,TRBV6-2/TRBV6-3,-
TGCGCCAGCAGCTTAAGACTAGCTGACGGGGAGCTGTTTTTT,CASSLRLADGELFF,TRBJ2-2,TRBD2,TRBV5-1,many
TGTGCCAGCAGCCCTTGGGGGGGCGGCGAGCAGTACTTC,CASSPWGGGEQYF,TRBJ2-7,-,TRBV7-9,-
TGCGCCAGCAGCTTGGAATCTGCAGCGAGGCTCGAGCAGTACTTC,CASSLESAARLEQYF,TRBJ2-7,-,TRBV5-1,-
TGCAGTGCTAGAGATCTGGGACGGGGAGACACCATATATTTT,CSARDLGRGDTIYF,TRBJ1-3,-,TRBV20-1,few
TGTGCCTGTCGGACTAGCGGGATTCATACGCAGTATTTT,CACRTSGIHTQYF,TRBJ2-3,TRBD2,TRBV30,-
TGTGCCAGCAGTAATCGCCCACACCCGGCTAACTATGGCTACACCTTC,CASSNRPHPANYGYTF,TRBJ1-2,-,TRBV6-1,-
TGTGCCAGCAGCCCCGCGATAGCGGGAGCAGATACGCAGTATTTT,CASSPAIAGADTQYF,TRBJ2-3,TRBD2,TRBV7-9,-
TGTGCCAGCAGTGTTCGGGGACAGGGTAGGCAGTACTTC,CASSVRGQGRQYF,TRBJ2-7,TRBD1,TRBV12-3/TRBV12-4,-
TGTGCCAGCTCACCAACAGGGTATGGTGGCTACACCTTC,CASSPTGYGGYTF,TRBJ1-2,-,TRBV18,few
TGCGCCAGCAGCTCCGGGGGCGCCTACAATGAGCAGTTCTTC,CASSSGGAYNEQFF,TRBJ2-1,-,TRBV5-1,few
TGCAGCGTTGTGTACAATCGAGCAGCTTTCTTT,CSVVYNRAAFF,TRBJ1-1,-,TRBV29-1,few
TGTGCCAGCACCCCACGTTTCAGGAGGTATGAGCAGTTCTTC,CASTPRFRRYEQFF,TRBJ2-1,-,TRBV12-3/TRBV12-4,-
TGTGCCAGCAGTGTAAGGGGGCAGAACACTGAAGCTTTCTTT,CASSVRGQNTEAFF,TRBJ1-1,TRBD1,TRBV12-3/TRBV12-4,-
TGTGCCAGCAGCACTAGCAGTAGCTACAATGAGCAGTTCTTC,CASSTSSSYNEQFF,TRBJ2-1,-,TRBV6-4,few
TGCAGTGCTAGAGATCCCACAGCCTACGAGCAGTACTTC,CSARDPTAYEQYF,TRBJ2-7,-,TRBV20-1,few